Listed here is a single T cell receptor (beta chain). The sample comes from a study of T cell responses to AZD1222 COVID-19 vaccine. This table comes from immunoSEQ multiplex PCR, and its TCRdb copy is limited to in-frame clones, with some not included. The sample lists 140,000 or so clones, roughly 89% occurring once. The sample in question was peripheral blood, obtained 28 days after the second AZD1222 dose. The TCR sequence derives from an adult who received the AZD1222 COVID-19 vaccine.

The CDR3 DNA follows: TGTGCCAGCAGCTTTCCTGGGGGAGGCACTGAAGCTTTCTTT. It encodes CASSFPGGGTEAFF. The chain joins TRBV5-8 to TRBJ1-1; D is perhaps TRBD1 (5 bases). This CDR3 comprises 14 residues. Germline assignment: CDR1 SGHTS and CDR2 YDEGEE. V was trimmed by 2 bases and J by 4 bases, leaving 12 bases between them.